A selection of T cell receptor beta chains follows, all from one sample in a study of shared clonotypes between healthy human individuals. Some clones are missing from TCRdb's copy, which holds only in-frame ones; the method was immunoSEQ multiplex PCR. The repertoire consists of 800,000 to 1,200,000 clones, with around 78% occurring once and the leading ten covering approximately 0.5%. What was sequenced was memory CD4+ T cells from PBMCs. All receptors derive from a man between 18 and 35 years old in good health. Some clones in this sample may be carry-over from other donors' samples. CDR3s include the opening cysteine and the closing phenylalanine or tryptophan. D genes are given only for firm matches. Not all rows give a size; the values are once, few, many and, for expanded clones, a class.

d_call clone_size j_call v_call cdr3_aa cdr3_nt
TRBD1 once TRBJ2-7 TRBV27 CASSLPRGGNSYEQYF TGTGCCAGCAGTCTGCCCAGAGGGGGCAATTCCTACGAGCAGTACTTC
- - TRBJ2-5 TRBV7-2 CASSFRTEETQYF TGTGCCAGCAGCTTTAGGACAGAAGAGACCCAGTACTTC
- - TRBJ1-2 TRBV25-1 CASSDRQSSNYGYTF TGTGCCAGCAGTGACCGACAGAGTTCTAACTATGGCTACACCTTC
- - TRBJ1-5 TRBV5-4 CASSLGLGEGQPQHF TGTGCCAGCAGCTTGGGTCTAGGGGAAGGTCAGCCCCAGCATTTT
- once TRBJ2-3 TRBV7-9 CASSLTEGADTQYF TGTGCCAGCAGCCTTACGGAGGGCGCAGATACGCAGTATTTT
TRBD2 - TRBJ2-1 TRBV18 CASSSGLAGGSYNEQFF TGTGCCAGCTCATCGGGACTAGCGGGAGGGTCCTACAATGAGCAGTTCTTC
- - TRBJ2-1 TRBV2 CATRPSGDIRTYNEQFF TGTGCCACCAGGCCCAGCGGGGACATACGGACGTACAATGAGCAGTTCTTC
TRBD1 - TRBJ1-4 TRBV10-3 CAIGRQGEGEKLFF TGTGCCATCGGTAGACAGGGCGAGGGTGAAAAACTGTTTTTT
- few TRBJ1-2 TRBV7-9 CASSATYGYTF TGTGCCAGCAGCGCAACCTATGGCTACACCTTC
- - TRBJ2-4 TRBV5-6 CASSLEAEQYF TGTGCCAGCAGCTTGGAGGCAGAACAGTACTTC
- - TRBJ2-1 TRBV12-1 CASSLDGTYEQFF TGTGCCAGCAGCCTGGACGGGACCTATGAGCAGTTCTTC
- - TRBJ1-6 TRBV28 CASSFRVGNNSPLHF TGTGCCAGCAGTTTCCGGGTGGGGAATAATTCACCCCTCCACTTT
TRBD1 - TRBJ2-1 TRBV5-1 CASRSGGAVNEQFF TGCGCCAGCAGATCAGGGGGCGCCGTAAATGAGCAGTTCTTC
TRBD2 - TRBJ2-7 TRBV7-2 CASSLRRASGSPHEQYF TGTGCCAGCAGCTTAAGGAGGGCTAGCGGGAGCCCCCACGAGCAGTACTTC
TRBD2 - TRBJ2-1 TRBV23-1 CASSRETRLADDNEQFF TGCGCCAGCAGTCGCGAAACGCGGCTAGCGGACGACAATGAGCAGTTCTTC
- once TRBJ1-5 TRBV7-6 CASSAGTSFNQPQHF TGTGCCAGCAGCGCGGGGACCTCGTTCAATCAGCCCCAGCATTTT
- - TRBJ2-3 TRBV14 CASSQGKTSYVADTQYF TGTGCCAGCAGCCAAGGGAAGACTAGTTATGTCGCAGATACGCAGTATTTT
TRBD2 once TRBJ2-7 TRBV28 CASYSPGTSAYEQYF TGTGCCAGCTACAGTCCCGGGACTAGCGCCTACGAGCAGTACTTC